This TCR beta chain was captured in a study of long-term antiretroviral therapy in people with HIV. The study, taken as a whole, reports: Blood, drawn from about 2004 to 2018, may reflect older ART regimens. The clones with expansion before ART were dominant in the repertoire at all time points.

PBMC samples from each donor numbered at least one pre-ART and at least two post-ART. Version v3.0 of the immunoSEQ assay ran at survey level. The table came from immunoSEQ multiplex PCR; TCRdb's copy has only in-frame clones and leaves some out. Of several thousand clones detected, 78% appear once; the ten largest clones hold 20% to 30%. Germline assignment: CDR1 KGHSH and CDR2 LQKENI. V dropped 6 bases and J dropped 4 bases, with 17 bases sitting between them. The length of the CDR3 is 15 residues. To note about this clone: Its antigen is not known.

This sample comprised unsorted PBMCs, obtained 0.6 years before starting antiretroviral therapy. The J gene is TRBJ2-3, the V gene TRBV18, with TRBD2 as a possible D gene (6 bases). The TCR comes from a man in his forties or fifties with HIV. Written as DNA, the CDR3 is TGTGCCAGCTCCGCTGGGCGGGGAGGCCCAGATACGCAGTATTTT. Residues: CASSAGRGGPDTQYF.